The entry below gives a single T cell receptor (beta chain) sequence along with its context. Sequencing was performed with immunoSEQ multiplex PCR; in TCRdb, only in-frame clones are kept and a portion is missing. Found here are 400,000 to 550,000 clones, around 89% of them singletons; the top ten hold approximately 4.3%. The data stem from a study of blood T cell repertoires in COVID-19. Study-wide context: PBMCs, B-cell-depleted T cells, or T cells provided the cDNA or gDNA that made up the material.

The clonotype originates from a woman aged 25 to 45 with acute or convalescent COVID-19. The sample was peripheral blood.

The CDR3, as DNA: TGTGCCAGCAGCGTGGGGATTACTAGCGGGGGTACCTACGAGCAGTACTTC. It encodes CASSVGITSGGTYEQYF. The chain combines TRBV5-4 with TRBJ2-7, with 11 bases identical to TRBD2. The length of the CDR3 is 17 residues. The germline gives CDR1 SGHNT, CDR2 YYREEE (reference sequence). V gave up 4 bases and J gave up 2 bases; unmatched junction bases: 11.